Listed here are 30 T cell receptor beta chains from one sample, sequenced in a study of shared clonotypes between healthy human individuals. The data were produced by immunoSEQ multiplex PCR, yet TCRdb's version contains in-frame clones alone and is incomplete. This sample carries over a million clones, around 78% of them seen once, and the ten largest clones take 0.55% to 0.7%. The sample consisted of memory CD4+ T cells from PBMCs. The subset here: CD45RA-negative fraction. These receptors were collected from a man younger than 30 in good health. Some clones in this sample may be carry-over from other donors' samples.

The CDR3 nucleotides read TGTGCCAGCAGCTTAACCTCCGGGACAGCCTACGAGCAGTACTTC. As protein: CASSLTSGTAYEQYF. The V gene is TRBV7-2, the J gene TRBJ2-7, with 7 positions matching TRBD1. The germline V gene encodes CDR1 SGHTA and CDR2 FQGNSA. V dropped 2 bases and J dropped 2; count of bases not matched to a gene: 6. This CDR3 is 15 amino acids long.

This chain uses TRBV25-1 with TRBJ2-1; D is perhaps TRBD2 (5 bases). There are 13 residues in the CDR3. CDR1 MGHDK and CDR2 SYGVNS come from the germline V gene. V lost 7 bases and J lost 10, with 17 bases in between. The CDR3 nucleotides are TGTGCCAGCACCCACAACCCAGCGGCGGAGCAGTTCTTC. This gives the protein CASTHNPAAEQFF.

The chain combines TRBV18 with TRBJ2-1; 10 bases line up with TRBD2. Per the germline V gene, CDR1 is KGHSH and CDR2 is LQKENI. The CDR3 spans 15 residues. V shed 3 bases, J shed 5 bases, and the junction held 4 bases outside the gene matches. CDR3 sequence (DNA): TGTGCCAGCTCACCGACTAGCGGGCTAAACAATGAGCAGTTCTTC. The encoded protein is CASSPTSGLNNEQFF.

Of note for this clone: Other nucleotide sequences from this sample produce the same CDR3. V is TRBV18 and J is TRBJ2-1; D is unclear. From germline, CDR1 is KGHSH and CDR2 LQKENI. The CDR3 contains 12 residues. Trimming took 3 bases from V and 4 from J, leaving 4 bases between them. The CDR3 DNA is TGTGCCAGCTCACCGCGATACAATGAGCAGTTCTTC. This sequence encodes CASSPRYNEQFF. Variable domain in full (rest from reference TRBV18 and TRBJ2-1): NAGVMQNPRHLVRRRGQEARLRCSPMKGHSHVYWYRQLPEEGLKFMVYLQKENIIDESGMPKERFSAEFPKEGPSILRIQQVVRGDSAAYFCASSPRYNEQFFGPGTRLTVL.

There are a few counts of this clone. CDR3 residues: CASSLMGNTEAFF. For the CDR3, the DNA is TGTGCCAGCAGCTTAATGGGTAACACTGAAGCTTTCTTT. This sequence joins TRBV7-3 and TRBJ1-1; no clear D gene. Looked up from germline, CDR1 is SGHTA and CDR2 is FQGTGA. V shed 1 base and J shed 2 bases, with 5 bases lying between them. This CDR3 has 13 amino acids. Full variable domain (remainder filled in from reference TRBV7-3 and TRBJ1-1): GAGVSQTPSNKVTEKGKYVELRCDPISGHTALYWYRQSLGQGPEFLIYFQGTGAADDSGLPNDRFFAVRPEGSVSTLKIQRTERGDSAVYLCASSLMGNTEAFFGQGTRLTVV.

The chain combines TRBV7-2 with TRBJ1-6; a possible D gene is TRBD1 (6 bases). V gave up 1 base and J gave up 8 bases, with 12 bases separating them. CDR3 length equals 15 residues. The V gene's germline CDR1 is SGHTA and CDR2 FQGNSA. For the CDR3, the DNA is TGTGCCAGCAGCTTAGAGGCAGGGGTTGATTCACCCCTCCACTTT. This translates into CASSLEAGVDSPLHF.

The chain combines TRBV27 with TRBJ2-5, with D possibly being TRBD2 (6 bases). Trimming cost V 5 bases and J 4 bases, with 17 bases left between them. The CDR3 loop spans 15 amino acids. Per germline, CDR1 MNHEY and CDR2 SMNVEV (reference sequence). CDR3 nucleotides: TGTGCCAGCAGTGCCCTCCGGGGGAACGCAGAGACCCAGTACTTC. Protein product: CASSALRGNAETQYF.

The chain joins TRBV25-1 to TRBJ1-2; D is unclear. Germline V gives CDR1 MGHDK, CDR2 SYGVNS. Trimming pared 0 bases from V and 7 bases from J, leaving 9 bases between. This CDR3 spans 13 amino acids. This chain's CDR3 is CASSEYRAAGYTF. CDR3 coding DNA: TGTGCCAGCAGTGAATATCGGGCGGCTGGCTACACCTTC.

This chain connects TRBV9 to TRBJ2-7, with 9 bases identical to TRBD2. The CDR3 sequence is 14 residues long. V trimming: 4 bases; J trimming: 1 base; junction bases outside the gene matches: 3. Germline loops: CDR1 SGDLS, CDR2 YYNGEE. DNA for the CDR3: TGTGCCAGCAGCTCGACTAGCGGATCCTACGAGCAGTACTTC. It yields the protein CASSSTSGSYEQYF.

This clone has a handful of counts. This rearrangement joins TRBV5-4 to TRBJ1-2; 8 bases match TRBD1. Germline assignment: CDR1 SGHNT and CDR2 YYREEE (reference sequence). Trimming at V came to 5 bases and at J to 4 bases, leaving 10 bases not matched to a gene. The length of the CDR3 is 15 residues. The CDR3 loop is CASSFNTGGVYGYTF. CDR3 DNA: TGTGCCAGCAGTTTTAATACAGGGGGGGTCTATGGCTACACCTTC.

This clone was picked up a small number of times. This chain uses TRBV9 with TRBJ1-1; tentatively, D is TRBD1 (5 bases). The V end lost 2 bases, the J end lost 3 bases, and 8 bases lay between the germline ends. The CDR3 extends over 13 amino acids. Germline loops: CDR1 SGDLS, CDR2 YYNGEE. The CDR3 protein is CASSVTDYTEAFF. The CDR3 region has the DNA TGTGCCAGCAGCGTGACAGATTACACTGAAGCTTTCTTT.

This clone was seen a single time. The V call is TRBV9, the J call TRBJ2-1; D remains ambiguous. The V gene lost 4 bases and the J gene lost 0 bases, with 11 bases spanning the gap. CDR3 size: 15 residues. Germline CDR1 reads SGDLS; CDR2 reads YYNGEE. The CDR3: CASSLAGVSYNEQFF. The CDR3 coding sequence is TGTGCCAGCAGCTTAGCTGGGGTCTCCTACAATGAGCAGTTCTTC.

The chain joins TRBV4-3 to TRBJ1-1; no clear D gene. Trimming removed 2 bases from V and 1 base from J, with 14 bases in between. CDR1 LGHNA and CDR2 YSLEER come from the germline V gene. There are 16 residues in the CDR3. The CDR3 sequence is CASSQISFARNTEAFF. DNA for the CDR3: TGCGCCAGCAGCCAAATAAGCTTTGCCAGGAACACTGAAGCTTTCTTT.

Of note for this clone: This may arise from a read error, as a much more abundant clone is one base away. Within the sample, other DNA sequences also encode this same CDR3. This chain connects TRBV7-9 to TRBJ2-1; D ambiguous. The V gene's germline CDR1 is SEHNR and CDR2 FQNEAQ (reference sequence). This CDR3 region has 11 residues. Trimming shortened V by 5 bases and J by 6 bases, and 5 bases separated the two germline ends. The CDR3 loop reads CASSPRNEQFF. The CDR3 nucleotides are TGTGCCAGCAGCCCGCGCAATGAGCAGTTCTTC.

This clone turned up a few times. The chain couples TRBV9 to TRBJ1-2; possibly TRBD1 for D (5 bases). Germline-derived CDR1 and CDR2 are SGDLS and YYNGEE. CDR3 length: 13 amino acids. Trimming stripped 1 base from V and 4 bases from J, with 8 bases between. The CDR3 here is CASSVTGVYGYTF. In DNA, the CDR3 is TGTGCCAGCAGCGTAACAGGCGTCTATGGCTACACCTTC.

J is TRBJ2-7 and V is TRBV9; D call uncertain. V was pared by 4 bases and J by 0 bases, with 14 bases between. The CDR3 runs to 15 residues. The germline V gene has CDR1 SGDLS and CDR2 YYNGEE. This CDR3 is CASSHRPGGSYEQYF. DNA for the CDR3: TGTGCCAGCAGCCACCGCCCGGGTGGCTCCTACGAGCAGTACTTC. The complete variable domain, with remaining parts taken from reference TRBV9 and TRBJ2-7, reads DSGVTQTPKHLITATGQRVTLRCSPRSGDLSVYWYQQSLDQGLQFLIQYYNGEERAKGNILERFSAQQFPDLHSELNLSSLELGDSALYFCASSHRPGGSYEQYFGPGTRLTVT.

The chain has TRBV27 and TRBJ2-3, with D hard to call. V lost 7 bases to trimming and J lost 6 bases, with 17 bases between them. Germline CDR1 reads MNHEY; CDR2 reads SMNVEV (reference sequence). The CDR3 consists of 14 residues. The CDR3, as DNA: TGTGCCAGCACCCCCCTAGGCCTCAGGGATACGCAGTATTTT. Protein product: CASTPLGLRDTQYF.

Comment on this clone: This may stem from a read error, because a much larger clone lies one nucleotide away. This chain uses TRBV5-1 with TRBJ2-5, with 8 bases aligning to TRBD1. Germline V lookup: CDR1 SGHRS, CDR2 YFSETQ. The CDR3 has 16 residues. The CDR3 loop reads CASSLGQGANQEAQYF. In nucleotides, the CDR3 is TGCGCCAGCAGCTTGGGTCAGGGGGCGAACCAAGAGGCCCAGTACTTC. The full variable domain, with the rest looked up from reference TRBV5-1 and TRBJ2-5, is KAGVTQTPRYLIKTRGQQVTLSCSPISGHRSVSWYQQTPGQGLQFLFEYFSETQRNKGNFPGRFSGRQFSNSRSEMNVSTLELGDSALYLCASSLGQGANQEAQYFGPGTRLLVL.

About this clone itself: A much larger clone differs by one base, so this may be a read error. This sequence joins TRBV13 and TRBJ2-5, with no clear D. The germline V gene has CDR1 PRHDT and CDR2 FYEKMQ (reference sequence). The CDR3 has 12 amino acids. V was trimmed by 2 bases and J by 1 base, leaving 2 bases between them. Written as DNA, the CDR3 is TGTGCCAGCAGCTTAACCCAAGAGACCCAGTACTTC. Translated, it gives CASSLTQETQYF.

V usage is TRBV6-1 and J usage is TRBJ2-7, with TRBD2 as a possible D gene (5 bases). The CDR3 runs to 15 residues. CDR1 is MNHNS, CDR2 SASEGT, per germline. Trimming shortened V by 1 base and J by 7 bases, and 17 bases separated the two germline ends. The CDR3 nucleotides read TGTGCCAGCAGTGAAGTGGTAGGTAGTTCGGGGGAGCAGTACTTC. Translated, it gives CASSEVVGSSGEQYF.

The CDR3 loop reads CAISGSMGGYEQFF. The CDR3 nucleotides read TGTGCCATCAGCGGGTCGATGGGGGGCTATGAGCAGTTCTTC. This chain joins TRBV10-3 and TRBJ2-1; D tentatively reads TRBD1 or TRBD2 (6 bases each). The CDR3 extends over 14 amino acids. Per the germline V gene, CDR1 is ENHRY and CDR2 is SYGVKD. Trimming removed 6 bases at V and 8 bases at J, with 17 bases between.

This clone was recorded a few times. The gene calls are TRBV21-1 and TRBJ1-5; the table gives TRBD1 as D, unverified against the DNA. TRBV21-1 is recorded as a pseudogene. The CDR3 is 14 amino acids. In DNA form, the CDR3 reads TGTGCCAGCATTGGGGACAGACGCAATCAGCCCCAGCATTTT. This codes for CASIGDRRNQPQHF.

This clone was observed a handful of times. The V gene is TRBV6-1, the J gene TRBJ2-7, with 7 nucleotides matching TRBD1. Germline V gene sequence: CDR1 MNHNS, CDR2 SASEGT. V shed 10 bases and J 4 bases; nucleotides not matched to a gene: 10. The CDR3 runs 13 residues. The CDR3 loop is CATNRGMVYEQYF. The CDR3, as DNA: TGTGCCACAAACAGGGGTATGGTTTACGAGCAGTACTTC.

The V gene is TRBV15, the J gene TRBJ1-2, with D perhaps TRBD1 (5 bases). Trimming took 0 bases from V and 8 from J, leaving 13 bases between them. Germline V gives CDR1 LNHNV, CDR2 YYDKDF (reference sequence). There are 14 residues in the CDR3. For the CDR3, the DNA is TGTGCCACCAGCAGAGATATGACGGGGGACGGCTACACCTTC. It encodes CATSRDMTGDGYTF.

This chain connects TRBV6-1 to TRBJ2-3; the match to TRBD2 covers 7 bases. After removal of 3 bases from V and 4 bases from J, the junction contained 19 bases not matched to a gene. This CDR3 comprises 19 residues. Germline V gene sequence: CDR1 MNHNS, CDR2 SASEGT. CDR3 sequence: CASSDPIWGGSHKSDTQYF. Here the CDR3 DNA reads TGTGCCAGCAGTGATCCAATTTGGGGCGGGAGCCATAAATCAGATACGCAGTATTTT.

A note on this clone: This CDR3 is also generated by other DNA sequences in the sample. The chain couples TRBV10-3 to TRBJ2-7; weak D call: TRBD1 (5 bases). Trimming pared 3 bases from V and 4 bases from J, leaving 7 bases between. Germline assignment: CDR1 ENHRY and CDR2 SYGVKD. This CDR3 has 12 amino acids. CDR3 coding DNA: TGTGCCATCAGTGAATCAGGGTACGAGCAGTACTTC. It translates to CAISESGYEQYF.

This clone was counted a few times. The chain couples TRBV5-1 to TRBJ1-4; D remains ambiguous. CDR1 is SGHRS and CDR2 is YFSETQ in the germline V gene. This CDR3 comprises 19 residues. Trimming removed 4 bases from V and 2 bases from J, with 24 bases in between. The CDR3 nucleotides read TGCGCCAGCAGCCCCCACAGAGTGCAGTACGACCGCACTAATGAAAAACTGTTTTTT. Its protein is CASSPHRVQYDRTNEKLFF.

As DNA, the CDR3 is TGTGCCAGCAGCGTAGAGGGGCAGGGTGAAGCTTTCTTT. Protein sequence: CASSVEGQGEAFF. J is TRBJ1-1 and V is TRBV9, with D perhaps matching TRBD1 (5 bases). V lost 0 bases to trimming and J lost 7 bases, with 10 bases between them. CDR3 length: 13 residues. The V gene's germline CDR1 is SGDLS and CDR2 YYNGEE.

This chain uses TRBV6-6 with TRBJ1-5; D may be TRBD1 (6 bases). This CDR3 comprises 15 residues. Germline loops: CDR1 MNHNY, CDR2 SVGAGI (reference sequence). V gave up 6 bases and J gave up 5 bases, with 17 bases separating them. The CDR3 nucleotides are TGTGCCAGCAGCTCGGACGGGACACGGGATCAGCCCCAGCATTTT. It encodes CASSSDGTRDQPQHF.

The V gene is TRBV20-1, the J gene TRBJ1-2; 8 positions match TRBD1. This CDR3 has 11 amino acids. Germline lookup yields CDR1 DFQATT and CDR2 SNEGSKA (reference sequence). The V segment lost 1 base and the J segment 11 bases; nucleotides outside the gene matches: 3. The CDR3 spells CSARGRTGYTF. The CDR3, as DNA: TGCAGTGCTAGAGGTCGGACAGGGTACACCTTC.